This TCR beta chain was recorded in a study of T-cell reconstitution after alpha-beta-depleted transplantation in children. V gave up 9 bases and J gave up 6 bases; unmatched junction bases: 14. Germline V gives CDR1 SGHDT, CDR2 YYEEEE. The CDR3 spans 15 residues. Preparation of the TCRbeta library used unique molecular identifiers. Using its own MiXCR run on the PCR reads, TCRdb lists one record per CDR3 protein. Among around 380,000 distinct CDR3 sequences listed, approximately 11% were seen once. The gene calls are TRBV5-6 and TRBJ2-7; 11 bases map to TRBD2. The sequences come from PBMCs from the stem cell graft donor, collected from the stem cell graft. This receptor was obtained from a human donor who donated a stem cell graft to a child with acute myeloid leukemia. CDR3 residues: CAMGRGLAGIGEQYF. CDR3 DNA: TGTGCCATGGGCCGAGGACTAGCGGGCATTGGCGAGCAGTACTTC.